The entry below gives a single T cell receptor (beta chain) sequence along with its context. A few counts support this clonotype. No antigen is known for it. No base-level quality is on record; no much larger clone is a single base apart. This entry comes from a study of response to subunit inactivated influenza vaccine (dated by TCRdb to about 2018). Regarding the complete study: The study used deep quantitative T cell receptor repertoire profiling to track responses to a trivalent subunit inactivated influenza vaccine.

Points the paper makes about the study in general: It was suggested by the authors that each seasonal influenza vaccination may recruit only a limited number of new T cells.

From V the trimming removes 2 bases and from J it removes 7 bases, while the gene matches leave 11 bases of the junction unaccounted for. The CDR3, cysteine through phenylalanine, is 17 amino acids long. Only the CDR3 region is kept as DNA, spanning 51 bases read in frame from base 1. CDR1 is given as MNHEY and CDR2 as SVGAGI, both from the germline V gene. Libraries were built with RT-PCR. The sequencer was an Illumina HiSeq 2500. In-frame beta chains were kept once TCRdb had trimmed the public reads at Q25 with fastp and called clones with MiXCR. One record per CDR3 amino acid sequence lists the most common genes and DNA. This sample holds 300,000 to 350,000 distinct CDR3 sequences; roughly 22% were observed only once. Of the sample, 10% is held by the ten largest clones.

The TCR originated in a man between 45 and 75 years old who received an inactivated influenza vaccine. Donor details come from another sample of the same person, matched by shared clones. The sequencing here drew on PBMCs from blood, taken less than 22 months after vaccination. The rearranged segments are TRBV6-5 and TRBJ1-4, with 9 central nucleotides matching TRBD1. The CDR3 reads CASSYATGGVSIEKLFF. The DNA is as follows: TGTGCCAGCAGTTACGCGACAGGGGGTGTCTCGATTGAAAAACTGTTTTTT.